This T cell receptor (beta chain) was recorded in a study of glioma-infiltrating T cells. Study-wide points: Very few CDR3 sequences were shared between tissue and blood. Gliomas, especially low-grade, showed above-expected tissue-blood divergence; non-neoplastic patients showed below.

There are many counts of this clonotype. Antigen: not known. Using RNA template, CDR3s of TCR alpha and beta were amplified with iRepertoire arm-PCR. Input was roughly 85-450 ng of tissue mRNA or PBMC total RNA. TCRdb reanalysed the multiplex PCR reads using MiXCR and keeps one entry per CDR3 protein. Of some 100,000 distinct CDR3 sequences detected, around a quarter appear once; the ten largest clones hold just under 35%. This receptor was obtained from a human donor with low-grade glioma or glioblastoma, undergoing nonglioma brain surgery, or in good health (not recorded which). Sequencing input: glioma tissue, nonneoplastic brain tissue, or PBMCs (not recorded which).

CDR3 nucleotides: TGTGCCAGTAACCCCCCGGGATCCCTGGGTGAGCAGTTCTTC. Protein: CASNPPGSLGEQFF. The chain carries TRBV19 and TRBJ2-1; D is perhaps TRBD2 (5 bases). This CDR3 region has 14 residues. Germline assignment: CDR1 LNHDA and CDR2 SQIVND (reference sequence). The V end lost 7 bases, the J end lost 9 bases, and 19 bases lay between the germline ends.